This T cell receptor beta chain was obtained from a study of shared clonotypes between healthy human individuals (TCRdb year 2020). At the level of the whole study: Three men and a couple of women, aged 18 to 49 years, made up the cohort. Libraries were prepared and TCR repertoires were sequenced by different laboratories using diverse techniques, in order to increase sequencing depth and limit assay-specific biases. Per donor, leukapheresis produced somewhere between about 0.94 and 9 billion PBMCs. The study deeply sequenced blood TCR repertoires of five healthy adults to estimate repertoire size and the extent of clonotype sharing between individuals. What the research found in general, with its limitations: Only blood was sampled, and tissue TCR repertoires likely differ from those in blood. Pairwise subsampling led to the expectation that sequencing depth would affect the degree of clonotype sharing among donors. The small number of donors limited the genetic and exposure-history diversity represented.

Using the deep immunoSEQ assay, TCR CDR3 regions were amplified from genomic DNA by multiplex PCR. For each cell subset, the extracted genomic DNA was distributed evenly across all wells of several immunoSEQ 96-well plates, and each plate served as one replicate. For unsorted PBMC, around 0.3 ug genomic DNA, equal to 25,000 to 35,000 T cell genomes, was loaded into each replicate PCR. Ten immunoSEQ deep assay plates were used to sequence the unsorted PBMC genomic DNA. Purified libraries were measured with a Qubit 3.0 fluorometer, size-checked on a Bioanalyzer 2100, and measured again with the KAPA Library Quantification kit. Every immunoSEQ 96-well plate was sequenced on a separate single-read 150-cycle Illumina NextSeq 550 flow cell. The authors processed their data as follows. The immunoSEQ output contained only junctional sequences without quality scores, so filtering could not match that applied to full-length reads. To assign V/J genes and CDR3, sequences were annotated using PyIR, a Python wrapper for IgBLAST v1.9, with IMGT germline references. Reads with weak V/J assignments (E-value above 1e-6), missing CDR3, stop codons, out-of-frame junctions, or ambiguous translated residues were removed. A V3J clonotype was defined by an identical inferred V gene, J gene, and CDR3 amino acid sequence. To compute the percentage overlap between repertoires, the number of shared unique clonotypes was divided by the size of the smaller repertoire. Repertoire richness was assessed with RTK rarefaction, the Chao1 estimator, and Recon v2.1 estimates of unobserved clonotypes. The table was pulled from immuneACCESS by TCRdb, which kept in-frame rearrangements only. Such tables lose some clones; where checked, under half of the loss comes from unresolved V genes, and the rest has no known cause. V and J calls and clone size are given by that table; D and trimming were obtained from the DNA. The sample profile shows hundreds of thousands of clones; roughly 77% of them were found once. Together, the top ten hold roughly 13% of the sample.

Via the germline V gene (reference sequence), CDR1 is GTSNPN and CDR2 SVGIG. The CDR3 contains 16 residues, cysteine and phenylalanine counted. Only CDR3 DNA is held: 48 bases, read in frame from base 1. The V end gives up 3 bases and the J end 5 bases, leaving 6 bases in the junction not matched to a gene. The donors were healthy, HIV-negative adults who had no recently reported acute infections or vaccinations. All donors were Caucasian adults living in Nashville, Tennessee, USA. In the unsorted samples, 90 million or so PBMCs were counted, and genomic DNA was extracted using the QIAamp DNA Blood Mini kit. After blood collection by leukapheresis, PBMCs were isolated using Ficoll-Histopaque density gradient centrifugation and then cryopreserved in the vapor phase of liquid nitrogen. Details on this clone: It has no known antigen specificity. Base qualities were left out, and no much larger clone turns up one base away.

The clonotype was recovered from a woman aged 40-49 years in good health. Some clones in this sample may be carry-over from other donors' samples. Sequencing was carried out using PBMCs. Recombination linked TRBV30 to TRBJ2-3, and TRBD2 aligns with 15 junction nucleotides. For the CDR3, the sequence is CAWSAGLAGGVDTQYF. The nucleotides are TGTGCCTGGAGCGCAGGACTAGCGGGAGGGGTAGATACGCAGTATTTT.